A single sample gave rise to the 20 T cell receptor beta chains below, sequenced in a study of blood T cell repertoires in COVID-19. Sequencing was performed with immunoSEQ multiplex PCR; in TCRdb, only in-frame clones are kept and a portion is missing. The sample holds about 53,000 clones; approximately 86% are singletons and the top ten take about 12%. Material: peripheral blood. Receptor source: a man between 70 and 80 years old with active COVID-19.

The chain recombines TRBV6-5 with TRBJ1-2, with D possibly matching TRBD1 (5 bases). CDR1 and CDR2 (germline): MNHEY, SVGAGI. V dropped 2 bases and J dropped 5 bases, with 9 bases sitting between them. This CDR3 comprises 13 residues. The CDR3 loop is CASSYQTEYGYTF. The CDR3 coding sequence is TGTGCCAGCAGTTACCAGACAGAGTATGGCTACACCTTC.

V gene TRBV9 combines with J gene TRBJ2-5; 7 nucleotides match TRBD1. Germline V gives CDR1 SGDLS, CDR2 YYNGEE. The CDR3 is 14 residues long. V was pared by 0 bases and J by 5 bases, with 4 bases of the junction left unmatched. The CDR3 DNA sequence: TGTGCCAGCAGCGTAGGAGGGGGCTTTGAGACCCAGTACTTC. Residues: CASSVGGGFETQYF.

This sequence joins TRBV7-2 and TRBJ1-3, with TRBD1 matching over 11 bases. Germline V gene lookup returns CDR1 SGHTA and CDR2 FQGNSA. Trimming cost V 8 bases and J 3 bases; bases outside gene matches: 6. The CDR3 is 15 amino acids. The CDR3 region is CASSGQGAVGNTIYF. CDR3 in DNA: TGTGCCAGCTCCGGACAGGGGGCAGTTGGAAACACCATATATTTT.

The rearrangement uses TRBV18 and TRBJ2-5, with 9 bases aligning to TRBD1. V trimming: 5 bases; J trimming: 2 bases; junction bases outside the gene matches: 9. Germline assignment: CDR1 KGHSH and CDR2 LQKENI. This CDR3 has 16 amino acids. CDR3 loop: CASSTKDRGTQETQYF. CDR3 bases: TGTGCCAGCTCAACTAAAGACAGGGGGACACAAGAGACCCAGTACTTC.

This chain connects TRBV12-3 or TRBV12-4 to TRBJ2-5; D gene unclear. V gave up 2 bases and J gave up 5 bases, with 9 bases separating them. The CDR3 is made up of 13 amino acids. This CDR3 reads CASSLKLEETQYF. CDR3 nucleotides: TGTGCCAGCAGTTTAAAGCTAGAGGAGACCCAGTACTTC.

This CDR3 reads CATLPSPTFDQPQHF. In DNA, the CDR3 is TGTGCCACCCTCCCCTCCCCGACTTTCGATCAGCCCCAGCATTTT. The chain has TRBV19 and TRBJ1-5, with D unclear. Trimming left V 10 bases short and J 5 bases short, with 21 bases between. There are 15 residues in the CDR3. CDR1 is LNHDA and CDR2 is SQIVND in the germline V gene (reference sequence).

V and J are TRBV10-3 and TRBJ2-5, with 14 bases matching TRBD2. Germline V gives CDR1 ENHRY, CDR2 SYGVKD. The CDR3 loop spans 16 amino acids. The V and J ends lost 4 bases and 2 bases, in that order; junction bases with no gene match: 3. In nucleotides, the CDR3 is TGTGCCATCAGTGGGGGACTAGCGGGGGATCAAGAGACCCAGTACTTC. This gives the protein CAISGGLAGDQETQYF.

V gene TRBV4-2 combines with J gene TRBJ1-2; D may be TRBD1 (6 bases). Germline CDR1 reads LGHNA; CDR2 reads YNFKEQ. V was trimmed by 4 bases and J by 3 bases, leaving 18 bases between them. The CDR3 contains 16 residues. This CDR3 reads CASSPSGQGSDYGYTF. As DNA, the CDR3 is TGTGCCAGCAGCCCTTCCGGGCAGGGGTCTGACTATGGCTACACCTTC.

The chain recombines TRBV19 with TRBJ1-2, with D maybe TRBD1 (6 bases). Trimming removed 5 bases from V and 0 bases from J, with 10 bases in between. This CDR3 comprises 14 residues. Germline CDR1 reads LNHDA; CDR2 reads SQIVND (reference sequence). The CDR3 protein is CASSQGPANYGYTF. The CDR3 coding sequence is TGTGCCAGTAGTCAGGGGCCAGCTAACTATGGCTACACCTTC. Looking up the rest from reference TRBV19 and TRBJ1-2 gives the full variable domain: DGGITQSPKYLFRKEGQNVTLSCEQNLNHDAMYWYRQDPGQGLRLIYYSQIVNDFQKGDIAEGYSVSREKKESFPLTVTSAQKNPTAFYLCASSQGPANYGYTFGSGTRLTVV.

The J gene is TRBJ2-7, the V gene TRBV5-1, with 12 nucleotides matching TRBD1. The CDR3 has 16 residues. Germline-derived CDR1 and CDR2 are SGHRS and YFSETQ. V was pared by 0 bases and J by 4 bases, with 5 bases of the junction left unmatched. CDR3 bases: TGCGCCAGCAGCTTGGGCGGGACAGGGGGCTTGTACGAGCAGTACTTC. Translating gives CASSLGGTGGLYEQYF.

This chain connects TRBV7-3 to TRBJ1-6; D perhaps matches TRBD1 (5 bases). Trimming pared 0 bases from V and 5 bases from J, leaving 11 bases between. The CDR3 has 16 amino acids. Per germline, CDR1 SGHTA and CDR2 FQGTGA. The CDR3 nucleotides are TGTGCCAGCAGCTTAACGGGGGGTGGCCATAATTCACCCCTCCACTTT. This translates into CASSLTGGGHNSPLHF.

This rearrangement joins TRBV6-2 or TRBV6-3 to TRBJ1-2; 9 nucleotides agree with TRBD1. The CDR3 totals 15 residues. J lost 2 bases, V lost 5 bases, and 6 bases had no gene match. CDR1 is MNHEY and CDR2 is SVGEGT in the germline V gene. The CDR3 is CASSEWTGVNYGYTF. In DNA form, the CDR3 reads TGTGCCAGCAGTGAGTGGACAGGGGTCAACTATGGCTACACCTTC.

This chain connects TRBV7-2 to TRBJ2-1; TRBD2 aligns across 8 bases. Germline V gene data show CDR1 as SGHTA and CDR2 as FQGNSA. V gave up 3 bases and J gave up 6 bases; unmatched junction bases: 10. The CDR3 loop spans 16 amino acids. DNA of the CDR3: TGTGCCAGCAGCTTTCTAAGGCAGCGGGGGACCAATGAGCAGTTCTTC. This gives the protein CASSFLRQRGTNEQFF.

J is TRBJ2-1 and V is TRBV3-1 (or the pseudogene TRBV3-2); 9 nucleotides line up with TRBD2. Unmatched junction bases numbered 5, after V lost 4 bases and J lost 4 bases. The CDR3 length is 15 residues. Germline assignment: CDR1 LGHDT and CDR2 YNNKEL (reference sequence). The chain's CDR3 is CASSLLLAGYNEQFF. CDR3 DNA sequence: TGTGCCAGCAGCCTCCTGCTAGCGGGGTACAATGAGCAGTTCTTC.

The V gene is TRBV6-5, the J gene TRBJ1-5, with D possibly TRBD1 on 5 matching bases. V lost 8 bases to trimming and J lost 3 bases, with 11 bases between them. There are 13 residues in the CDR3. Per germline, CDR1 MNHEY and CDR2 SVGAGI. This chain's CDR3 is CASGRQFNQPQHF. CDR3 sequence (DNA): TGTGCCAGCGGCCGACAGTTCAATCAGCCCCAGCATTTT.

This clone was seen a single time. The genes are TRBV2 and TRBJ1-2; 9 bases map to TRBD1. The J segment lost 1 base and the V segment lost 3 bases, leaving 12 bases of the junction unmatched. Germline-derived CDR1 and CDR2 are SNHLY and FYNNEI. This CDR3 is built from 18 residues. The CDR3 DNA reads as TGTGCCAGCAGTGAGTGGGGACAGGGAGAGCCCTTTAACTATGGCTACACCTTC. This translates into CASSEWGQGEPFNYGYTF.

The chain links TRBV9 to TRBJ1-1; 7 bases align to TRBD1. The ends lost 7 bases at V and 0 bases at J; junction bases unmatched: 6. The CDR3 sequence is 14 residues long. Germline V CDR1 and CDR2: SGDLS, YYNGEE. The chain's CDR3 is CASQRQGLNTEAFF. The DNA of the CDR3 is TGTGCCAGCCAACGACAGGGATTGAACACTGAAGCTTTCTTT.

The chain couples TRBV6-5 to TRBJ2-1; the match to TRBD1 covers 8 bases. The junction had 12 bases not matched to a gene; V was cut back by 7 bases and J by 7 bases. Germline loops: CDR1 MNHEY, CDR2 SVGAGI. The CDR3 totals 15 residues. The CDR3 region has the DNA TGTGCCAGCAAATCCGCGGGACAGGTAATGAATGAGCAGTTCTTC. Translated, it gives CASKSAGQVMNEQFF.

The chain carries TRBV18 and TRBJ1-6; 9 bases agree with TRBD1. Germline V gene data show CDR1 as KGHSH and CDR2 as LQKENI. V trimming: 3 bases; J trimming: 14 bases; junction bases outside the gene matches: 8. The CDR3 sequence is 14 residues long. The chain's CDR3 is CASSPGGQGASLHF. The CDR3 nucleotides read TGTGCCAGCTCACCGGGGGGACAGGGTGCGTCCCTCCACTTT.

This clone appeared once. V and J are TRBV14 and TRBJ1-1; a weak D match, TRBD1 (5 bases). Germline lookup yields CDR1 SGHDN and CDR2 FVKESK. CDR3 size: 16 residues. V was pared by 0 bases and J by 1 base, with 12 bases between. The DNA for the CDR3 is TGTGCCAGCAGCCAAGATTTGGGTCAGGGGAACACTGAAGCTTTCTTT. This codes for CASSQDLGQGNTEAFF.